This T cell receptor beta chain was identified during a study of cytomegalovirus exposure and HLA in healthy donors (dated by TCRdb to the late 2010s). About the investigation overall: An earlier analysis of approximately 590 of the donors reported approximately 270 Gb of sequence data and some 120 million unique TCR beta sequences from 190 million or so T cells. Roughly 300 gigabases of sequencing data and roughly 90 million unique TCR sequences were included in an early release covering roughly 600 HLA-typed donors. Of the 350 to 450 genotyped donors, roughly 80% were placed in the genetic ancestry cluster associated with self-reported Caucasian donors. The study aimed to test whether cataloging public T cell receptors could reveal signatures of past pathogen exposure. The study profiled the T cell repertoires of approximately 700 subjects by immunosequencing and related them to cytomegalovirus serostatus. In addition to the first cohort of approximately 670 subjects, a separate validation cohort of approximately 110 different subjects was used. High-throughput TCR immunosequencing, statistical association of individual TCRs with disease status, and machine learning were combined to predict cytomegalovirus infection status. In a later analysis, previously published TCR beta repertoires from fewer than 750 donors were re-analyzed and high-resolution HLA genotyping was added so that TCR occurrence patterns could be studied. The later analysis used no new phenotypic data to find candidate immune exposures, relying instead on TCR beta sequences and their occurrence across donors. An earlier analysis of some 600 of the donors applied high-throughput TCR beta sequencing to assess whether each TCR beta V gene segment acted as functional or pseudogenic. Alongside the repertoire data, information on donor age, sex, ethnicity and CMV serostatus was compiled. A later genetic analysis used genome-wide SNP genotypes for about 65% of the roughly 670 donors, treating that subset as a discovery cohort. All discovery cohort repertoires had been generated on a single sequencing platform. HLA typing included class I and class II loci at four-digit resolution. The number of donors typed differed by locus, with about 629-630 for A, B, C, DRB1 and DQB1, approximately 500 for DQA1, approximately 570 for DPA1, and 472 for DPB1. Roughly 5 DR-DQ haplotypes were handled as single units for association and clustering because linkage in the cohort was strong. Across some 400 genotyped donors of the cohort, an average of about 240,000 unique TCR beta nucleotide sequences per donor were sequenced, and about a sixth of those sequences were non-productive.

Library creation used the immunoSEQ multiplex PCR assay. A mixture of 60 forward primers for TCR Vbeta segments and 13 reverse primers for TCR Jbeta segments was used in the multiplex PCR. Amplification of the CDR3 region of rearranged TCR beta genes was performed with a multiplex PCR assay on genomic DNA. The Illumina HiSeq System was used to sequence the amplified TCR beta libraries as 87-base-pair reads. In the paper's pipeline: In a later analysis, roughly 80 million unique TCR beta chains were counted across the roughly 610 repertoires, and roughly 10 million of these chains were shared by at least two donors. Raw reads were error-corrected and collapsed into unique sequences by a nearest-neighbor algorithm in which closely related sequences were merged to remove PCR and sequencing errors. V, D and J gene segments were assigned by aligning CDR3 sequences to IMGT reference sequences. Each retained sequence needed at least a six-nucleotide match to both a V gene segment and a J gene segment. Rearrangements were classified as productive when the CDR3 lacked stop codons and remained in frame with V and J, and all other rearrangements were classified as non-productive. CDR3 was defined by IMGT convention, running from the second conserved V-encoded cysteine to the conserved J-encoded phenylalanine. Sequences without an unambiguous match to a single V gene segment were excluded from the earlier analysis of several hundred of the donors. An earlier analysis of under 750 of the donors called V segments functional above 56.7% productive rearrangements and segregating when the between-donor standard deviation exceeded 5%. To diagnose cytomegalovirus status from the catalog of TCR beta chain sequences, a statistical classification framework was built. In a later analysis, TCR nucleotide sequences were compared against IMGT/GENE-DB human TR gene sequences so that V and J genes could be assigned. Using the TCRdist pipeline, a later analysis assigned CDR3 sequences along with most-parsimonious VDJ recombination scenarios. A later analysis defined each TCR beta chain by its CDR3 amino acid sequence plus V-gene family, and excluded reads lacking a unique V-gene family. A later analysis removed 550 to 650 highly shared, low-generation-probability nucleotide sequences to deal with suspected cross-contamination and a sequencing artifact. A later analysis calculated a clonal expansion index for each public chain from normalized within-repertoire ranks of inferred template counts. A later analysis computed generation probabilities with a VDJ recombination model fitted to out-of-frame rearrangements, and checked the results against IGoR. In a later analysis, TCR-TCR, TCR-HLA and TCR-CMV co-occurrence was scored with hypergeometric tests, and a repertoire-size bias correction was applied to TCR pairs. To estimate false discovery rates, a later analysis permuted the HLA or CMV assignments 20 times. In a later analysis, co-occurring TCRs were grouped using DBSCAN, with TCRdist sequence similarity added in when clustering inside HLA-allele-positive subsets. For co-occurrence clustering, repertoires with fewer than 30,000 or more than 120,000 public chains were excluded, along with five or six repertoires with anomalous nucleotide sharing. What TCRdb holds here is the immuneACCESS table cut down to in-frame rearrangements. Part of the clones is not present; checked against another copy, under half of the missing clones reflect an unresolved V gene, and the others are unexplained. That table furnishes V, J and clone size, whereas the DNA furnished D and trimming. Recorded for this sample are about 43,000 clones; approximately 60% of them occurred a single time. Clones ranked in the top ten supply 8.7% of the sample.

The cohort comprised some 680 healthy bone marrow donors. Cohort members were all nominally healthy when sampled, although unrecorded immune exposures were likely present. Of the 690 or so cohort members, approximately 280 had positive CMV serostatus and 350 to 450 had negative CMV serostatus, and CMV serostatus was not recorded for the donor. A peripheral blood sample was provided by each donor, and peripheral blood mononuclear cells were used for TCR beta sequencing. The Qiagen DNeasy Blood Extraction Kit was used to extract genomic DNA from the blood cell samples. On this clone: What this receptor recognizes is not known. No base quality information exists; no much larger clone differs at one position.

Here is what the overall study found, with its caveats: Compared with the 666-donor mean, donors in an Asian-associated ancestry cluster had fewer N-insertions in productive TCRs, according to a later genetic analysis. An earlier analysis of 587 of the donors showed that most TCR beta V segments appeared in productive rearrangements either about 87% or about 30% of the time, which broadly matched IMGT annotations. A later analysis associated about 17,000 TCR beta sequences with specific HLA alleles at a false discovery rate of 0.05. The authors suggested that the approach could potentially be extended to other disease states and immunological phenotypes. The classifier was reported to diagnose cytomegalovirus status with high specificity and sensitivity in both the original and validation cohorts. A total of roughly 160 TCR beta chains were listed by the study as associated with cytomegalovirus. Assigning TCR associations to individual alleles was difficult when HLA alleles, especially DR and DQ, strongly co-occurred. Correlated functional status among segregating V segments might be attributable to linkage disequilibrium, but an unknown experimental factor could not be ruled out. Some IMGT-functional V segments, including TRBV6-2 and TRBV6-3, could not be told apart with the 87-base-pair reads, so those segments were excluded. Because HLA typing was missing for some donors at each locus, association tests included only the typed subset. The presence/absence analyses assumed that sequencing depth was roughly uniform across donors, and that assumption may not be true. In this cohort, only TCR beta chains were sequenced, and detectable features were limited by the absence of alpha or paired-chain data. In a later genetic analysis, a missense DCLRE1C variant was associated with V-gene and J-gene trimming of TCR beta chains, and the association was replicated in an independent cohort. In a later analysis, the rate of TCR association differed among HLA loci, with DRB1 alleles having the most associated TCRs and HLA-C alleles having the fewest. A further reported finding was that TCR beta sequences accurately predicted the HLA-A and HLA-B alleles for most subjects in the first cohort. Most TCR sequences were seen in very few donors, while some public TCRs were found in many individuals. Most CMV-associated TCR beta chains appeared to be HLA-restricted in a later analysis, and the HLA associations seemed to be driven largely by CMV exposure. Because counts were too low, around 18 rarely observed V segments, including chromosome 9 orphons, were left out of the earlier analysis of several hundred of the donors. CMV serostatus was the only immune exposure information available for the cohort. Several of the top co-occurrence clusters appeared to be linked to parvovirus B19, influenza, CMV and Epstein-Barr virus, according to a later analysis. Three of the identified cytomegalovirus-associated TCR beta chains were confirmed in vitro to be specific for cytomegalovirus antigens. In a later analysis, HLA-associated TCR beta chains were found to be more clonally expanded and to have lower generation probabilities than equally common non-associated chains. A cluster of highly shared sequence variants was judged likely to be a technical artifact of the sequencing pipeline.

The CDR3 measures 15 amino acids from cysteine to phenylalanine. The retained sequence is limited to the CDR3, 45 bases, with the frame set at the first base. Trimming accounts for 5 bases at V and 0 bases at J, while the number of junction bases matched to no gene is 5. For CDR1 and CDR2, the germline V gene lists WSHSY and SAAADI. The sample was PBMCs. The rearrangement joined TRBV10-2 to TRBJ2-3, and 7 junctional nucleotides match TRBD1. This clonotype was sampled from a human donor in good health. The CDR3 amino acid sequence is: CASSNTGASTDTQYF. In nucleotide form, the sequence is TGCGCCAGCAGTAATACAGGGGCTAGCACAGATACGCAGTATTTT.